This T cell receptor beta chain was retrieved from a study of lymphopenia after photon versus proton radiotherapy (dated by TCRdb to the late 2010s). Regarding the research as a whole: The immunological effects of photon versus proton radiation therapy were compared in patients with gastrointestinal tumors who developed high-grade lymphopenia. The cohort included around 22 patients with gastrointestinal tumors who developed lymphopenia after receiving either photon or proton therapy. The study aimed to characterize how the two radiation modalities differ in their impact on the immune system.

The CDR3 numbers 17 residues from cysteine through phenylalanine. The CDR3 DNA has 51 bases and is translated from base 1. V drops 1 base and J drops 5 bases, leaving 20 bases in between. CDR1 SGHTA and CDR2 FQGNSA were looked up in the germline V gene. To prepare the library, the immunoSEQ multiplex PCR assay was applied. Alongside multiparametric flow cytometry, deep sequencing of rearranged TCR beta loci was used to profile the T cell repertoires. TCRdb took this table from immuneACCESS and kept in-frame rearrangements with V and J called. Such tables lack part of the clones; where checked against another copy, unresolved V genes explain under half of the gap, and the rest is unexplained. This sample is represented by 50,000 or so clones; 80% to 95% of them were singletons. More than 15% of the sample rests with the top ten. What the authors observed across the whole study: After the lymphocyte count nadir, photon-treated repertoires showed oligoclonal expansion, especially of CD8+ Temra cells, which drove the drop in diversity. Across the cohort, a larger post-nadir drop in TCR diversity was inversely correlated with overall survival time among patients who died. The authors looked at the survival association only in patients who died, and they framed better survival with proton therapy as a possibility rather than a demonstrated result. Proton-treated patients stayed relatively stable during treatment, while photon-treated patients lost naive T cells and TCR diversity and gained effector/memory populations.

In the case of this clone: It has no known antigen specificity. No quality values exist for individual bases; no much larger clone is one base distant.

The TCR sequence derives from a woman in her 40s with cholangiocarcinoma. The specimen was peripheral blood, collected from a patient treated with photon-based radiotherapy. In this chain, TRBV7-2 is recombined with TRBJ2-5; TRBD1 is a weak D gene call, 6 bases matching. CDR3 protein: CASSLGDLGGRVETQYF. The DNA is TGTGCCAGCAGCTTAGGGGACCTAGGGGGAAGGGTGGAGACCCAGTACTTC.